This T cell receptor beta chain came from a study of T cells in Graves' hyperthyroidism and ophthalmopathy. General observations from the study: Among clonotypes expanded in thyroid above 0.001, most were also found in blood. Patients with ophthalmopathy were separated from those with stable hyperthyroidism by a 13 V-J model.

The TCR beta CDR3 regions underwent amplification using RNA transcripts as the source. Carried out on the TCR CDR3, a first-round RT-PCR used the HTBI primer set. Each CDR3 protein is one row after TCRdb ran MiXCR on the multiplex PCR reads. This sample has 350,000 to 400,000 distinct CDR3 sequences, with roughly 13% found just once. The germline V gene encodes CDR1 LGHDT and CDR2 YNNKEL (reference sequence). V lost 1 base and J 7 bases, leaving 8 bases between the germline ends. This CDR3 spans 13 amino acids. This clonotype was observed many times. Antigen unknown. This TCR was recovered from a woman aged 55-75 years with Graves' hyperthyroidism. Sequencing input: blood. The rearrangement links TRBV3-1 to TRBJ2-1, with D perhaps TRBD2 (5 bases). CDR3 DNA sequence: TGTGCCAGCAGCCAAGTAAGAGGGAATGAGCAGTTCTTC. It yields the protein CASSQVRGNEQFF.